These 6 T cell receptor beta chains originate from one sample sequenced in a study of blood T cell repertoires in COVID-19. Only in-frame clones appear in the TCRdb table, and some are missing; sequencing was by immunoSEQ multiplex PCR. The sample has 55,000 to 80,000 clones; over 70% are singletons. Sequenced sample: peripheral blood. Receptor source: a man between 50 and 59 years old with active COVID-19.

V usage is TRBV28 and J usage is TRBJ1-1, with D tentatively TRBD1 (5 bases). Trimming took 5 bases from V and 4 from J, leaving 11 bases between them. The germline CDR1 and CDR2 sequences are MDHEN and SYDVKM. This CDR3 contains 13 residues. CDR3 protein: CASSGGMGTEAFF. CDR3 nucleotide sequence: TGTGCCAGCAGTGGGGGGATGGGCACTGAAGCTTTCTTT.

This chain links TRBV28 with TRBJ2-1, with D unclear. The length of the CDR3 is 16 residues. Between the trimmed V and J ends, which lost 4 bases and 6 bases, there was a span of 19 bases. The germline V gene has CDR1 MDHEN and CDR2 SYDVKM. The CDR3, as DNA: TGTGCCAGCAGTTGGGCAGGTCTCTCGTCTGGCAATGAGCAGTTCTTC. As protein: CASSWAGLSSGNEQFF.

The chain couples TRBV5-1 to TRBJ2-4; D gene unclear. The CDR3 has 15 amino acids. Germline CDR1 is SGHRS and CDR2 is YFSETQ. V was shortened by 4 bases and J by 0 bases, with 11 bases between the two germline ends. CDR3 DNA sequence: TGCGCCAGCAGCACCGGAGTCATAGCCAAAAACATTCAGTACTTC. This gives the protein CASSTGVIAKNIQYF.

The chain has TRBV6-6 and TRBJ2-7; 8 bases line up with TRBD1. This CDR3 is built from 15 residues. Germline V gives CDR1 MNHNY, CDR2 SVGAGI (reference sequence). With 5 bases clipped from V and 3 bases from J, the junction kept 9 bases outside the gene matches. The CDR3 region has the DNA TGTGCCAGCAGTCCCCGCAATACAGGGGGCTACGAGCAGTACTTC. Translating it yields CASSPRNTGGYEQYF.

The rearrangement joins TRBV19 to TRBJ2-5; possibly TRBD2 for D (6 bases). This CDR3 has 13 amino acids. V was pared by 7 bases and J by 2 bases, with 11 bases between. The germline CDR1 and CDR2 sequences are LNHDA and SQIVND (reference sequence). The CDR3: CASTRRAQETQYF. The CDR3, as DNA: TGTGCCAGTACCCGGAGGGCGCAAGAGACCCAGTACTTC.

This clone has only one observation. The rearrangement uses TRBV19 and TRBJ2-7, with a weak D call TRBD2 (5 bases). V was pared by 0 bases and J by 6 bases, with 12 bases between. CDR3 length: 14 amino acids. Per germline, CDR1 LNHDA and CDR2 SQIVND (reference sequence). The CDR3 protein is CASSIEEGAGEQYF. CDR3 nucleotide sequence: TGTGCCAGTAGTATAGAAGAGGGTGCGGGCGAGCAGTACTTC.